This is a list of T cell receptor beta chains from one sample in a study of blood T cell repertoires in COVID-19. The assay was immunoSEQ multiplex PCR, and TCRdb's table has in-frame clones only and misses some. The repertoire holds 80,000 or so clones, roughly 86% seen once, with 1.5% to 2.5% in the top ten. The material sequenced was peripheral blood. The receptors come from a woman aged 55-75 years with acute or convalescent COVID-19. Both conserved end residues are part of each CDR3.

j_gene	v_gene	CDR3aa
TRBJ1-1	TRBV5-1	CASSFGGAMNTEAFF
TRBJ1-1	TRBV10-3	CASGETATEAFF
TRBJ2-1	TRBV30	CAWSVRYEQFF
TRBJ1-1	TRBV7-2	CASSSRQNTEAFF
TRBJ1-1	TRBV6-5	CASSQQGDRTEAFF
TRBJ1-5	TRBV19	CASSTSGQYSNQPQHF
TRBJ1-2	TRBV4-3	CASSQVRALDGYTF
TRBJ2-3	TRBV28	CASSWPRDRESDTQYF
TRBJ2-7	TRBV14	CASSYRLEGQYF
TRBJ1-4	TRBV25-1	CASTQGKEKLFF
TRBJ2-7	TRBV10-3	CAIRDSNSYEQYF
TRBJ1-5	TRBV27	CASSRGRLNQPQHF
TRBJ1-3	TRBV12-3/TRBV12-4	CASSLTHSGIYF
TRBJ1-1	TRBV10-2	CASMGTGVSEAFF
TRBJ2-1	TRBV29-1	CSVEAPRTSGRRNEQFF
TRBJ1-4	TRBV6-5	CATGRDANEKLFF
TRBJ2-2	TRBV6-2/TRBV6-3	CASSYSKGGGTGELFF
TRBJ2-2	TRBV14	CASSREESTGELFF
TRBJ2-5	TRBV18	CASSPPGSAFQETQYF
TRBJ1-1	TRBV7-2	CASSFKSNTEAFF
TRBJ2-3	TRBV19	CASSPGHSTDTQYF
TRBJ2-1	TRBV7-2	CASSRGGSYNEQFF
TRBJ2-2	TRBV30	CASGAGDLSANTGELFF
TRBJ2-7	TRBV28	CASRNWDTDSYEQYF
TRBJ2-2	TRBV11-1	CASSLAINLPGELFF
TRBJ2-7	TRBV7-2	CASSKETGGAYEQYF
TRBJ2-7	TRBV6-2/TRBV6-3	CASSRTSGGASEQYF